Shown below are 26 T cell receptor beta chains from a single sample sequenced in a study of T cell changes during pregnancy in multiple sclerosis. TCRdb's table, derived via immunoSEQ multiplex PCR, lists solely in-frame clones and lacks some. The sample has around 50,000 clones, about 92% seen once. The material sequenced was CD8+ T cells from peripheral blood mononuclear cells, taken in the second trimester of pregnancy. All receptors derive from a female donor with multiple sclerosis, enrolled in a pregnancy study.

The chain links TRBV6-5 to TRBJ1-5; TRBD1 might be the D (6 bases). Deletions cut 5 bases from V and 3 bases from J, with 14 bases between. This CDR3 comprises 15 residues. CDR1 MNHEY and CDR2 SVGAGI come from the germline V gene. CDR3 coding DNA: TGTGCCAGCAGTAAACTGGACAGTCCCAATCAGCCCCAGCATTTT. Translating it yields CASSKLDSPNQPQHF.

This chain uses TRBV19 with TRBJ2-3, with 8 bases lining up with TRBD2. This CDR3 spans 15 amino acids. Germline loops: CDR1 LNHDA, CDR2 SQIVND (reference sequence). After removal of 1 base from V and 3 bases from J, the junction contained 3 bases not matched to a gene. The CDR3 reads CASSIAGGPTDTQYF. The CDR3 DNA follows: TGTGCCAGTAGTATAGCGGGAGGGCCGACAGATACGCAGTATTTT. Full variable domain (rest looked up from reference TRBV19 and TRBJ2-3): DGGITQSPKYLFRKEGQNVTLSCEQNLNHDAMYWYRQDPGQGLRLIYYSQIVNDFQKGDIAEGYSVSREKKESFPLTVTSAQKNPTAFYLCASSIAGGPTDTQYFGPGTRLTVL.

The chain recombines TRBV7-6 with TRBJ2-7, with TRBD1 matching over 9 bases. The V gene's germline CDR1 is SGHVS and CDR2 FNYEAQ. The CDR3 is made up of 15 amino acids. J gave up 3 bases and V 6 bases, and 9 bases lay outside the gene matches. The CDR3 loop reads CASRDTGTGYYEQYF. CDR3 nucleotides: TGTGCCAGCAGGGACACCGGGACAGGGTACTACGAGCAGTACTTC.

In DNA, the CDR3 is TGTGCCAGCAGCCAAGGTAATAGCTACACCTTC. It codes for CASSQGNSYTF. The rearrangement uses TRBV4-2 and TRBJ1-2; the D is unclear. This CDR3 spans 11 amino acids. The V end was cut by 1 base, the J end by 9 bases, with 6 bases between. Germline CDR1 LGHNA, CDR2 YNFKEQ.

The chain is built from TRBV29-1 and TRBJ2-4; 7 bases are shared with TRBD1. The V segment lost 0 bases and the J segment 6 bases; nucleotides outside the gene matches: 8. CDR1 is SQVTM, CDR2 ANQGSEA, per germline. This CDR3 is built from 15 residues. The CDR3 reads CSVEDLSGTVNIQYF. The CDR3 DNA follows: TGCAGCGTTGAAGATCTATCGGGGACAGTAAACATTCAGTACTTC.

The CDR3 region is CASSITGVAYEQYF. The DNA for the CDR3 is TGTGCCAGCAGTATCACAGGGGTGGCCTACGAGCAGTACTTC. The genes are TRBV27 and TRBJ2-7; 7 bases line up with TRBD1. J lost 2 bases, V lost 5 bases, and 6 bases had no gene match. The germline gives CDR1 MNHEY, CDR2 SMNVEV (reference sequence). The CDR3 totals 14 residues.

The V gene is TRBV5-1, the J gene TRBJ1-1, with TRBD1 identical over 10 bases. The length of the CDR3 is 13 residues. V dropped 3 bases and J dropped 5; count of bases not matched to a gene: 1. The germline CDR1 and CDR2 sequences are SGHRS and YFSETQ. The chain's CDR3 is CASSWTGGTEAFF. DNA of the CDR3: TGCGCCAGCAGCTGGACAGGGGGGACTGAAGCTTTCTTT.

The chain is built from TRBV13 and TRBJ2-3; TRBD2 agrees at 13 bases. The V gene's germline CDR1 is PRHDT and CDR2 FYEKMQ (reference sequence). The CDR3 has 17 residues. Trimming took 4 bases from V and 3 from J; bases not matched to a gene: 7. The CDR3 DNA is TGTGCCAGCAGCTCTGCCGGGACTAGCGGGGCTACAGATACGCAGTATTTT. Amino acids: CASSSAGTSGATDTQYF.

The chain joins TRBV29-1 to TRBJ2-2; 7 bases agree with TRBD2. J gave up 0 bases and V 5 bases, and 3 bases lay outside the gene matches. The CDR3 sequence is 14 residues long. Germline-derived CDR1 and CDR2 are SQVTM and ANQGSEA. The CDR3 here is CSVQLATNTGELFF. Here the CDR3 DNA reads TGCAGCGTTCAACTAGCGACGAACACCGGGGAGCTGTTTTTT.

The chain uses TRBV10-2 and TRBJ2-2, with 7 bases that match TRBD1. Germline V CDR1 and CDR2: WSHSY, SAAADI. The CDR3 has 14 amino acids. The trim removed 9 bases at V and 0 bases at J, leaving 4 bases unmatched. The CDR3 loop reads CASSGTANTGELFF. The CDR3 DNA reads TGCGCCAGTTCCGGGACAGCGAACACCGGGGAGCTGTTTTTT.

This chain joins TRBV7-3 and TRBJ2-3; 10 bases line up with TRBD2. The CDR3 length is 21 residues. V was clipped by 1 base and J by 2 bases; unmatched bases: 18. Germline CDR1 reads SGHTA; CDR2 reads FQGTGA. The CDR3 sequence is CASSLRGVLAEREGFTDTQYF. The DNA of the CDR3 is TGTGCCAGCAGCTTAAGAGGTGTTTTGGCCGAGCGGGAGGGCTTCACAGATACGCAGTATTTT.

CDR3 in amino acids: CASSDIAGGYNEQFF. DNA for the CDR3: TGTGCCAGCAGCGACATAGCGGGGGGGTACAATGAGCAGTTCTTC. This chain uses TRBV6-4 with TRBJ2-1, with 11 bases aligning to TRBD2. V dropped 6 bases and J dropped 4; count of bases not matched to a gene: 5. This CDR3 is built from 15 residues. Germline values: CDR1 MRHNA, CDR2 SNTAGT.

This chain connects TRBV7-8 to TRBJ2-7; 7 nucleotides agree with TRBD1. The CDR3 totals 14 residues. Losses at the gene ends were 4 bases for V and 3 bases for J; bases not matched to a gene: 6. Germline-derived CDR1 and CDR2 are SGHVS and FQNEAQ. CDR3 nucleotide sequence: TGTGCCAGCAGCTCATGGACAGGAAACTACGAGCAGTACTTC. Protein: CASSSWTGNYEQYF.

This clone was seen a single time. V gene TRBV4-3 combines with J gene TRBJ1-6, with a weak D call TRBD1 (6 bases). The CDR3 sequence is 17 residues long. The V gene lost 1 base and the J gene lost 9 bases, with 19 bases spanning the gap. The V gene's germline CDR1 is LGHNA and CDR2 YSLEER. The CDR3 nucleotides read TGCGCCAGCAGCCAAGCGGGACAAGGAAGAGGAAGTTCACCCCTCCACTTT. This translates into CASSQAGQGRGSSPLHF.

The rearrangement uses TRBV2 and TRBJ2-7, with 11 bases fitting TRBD2. V trimming: 3 bases; J trimming: 3 bases; junction bases outside the gene matches: 4. CDR3 length equals 15 residues. Germline V gives CDR1 SNHLY, CDR2 FYNNEI. DNA for the CDR3: TGTGCCAGCAGTGAGTTAGCGGGGGGGCTCTACGAGCAGTACTTC. Translated, it gives CASSELAGGLYEQYF.

The chain uses TRBV5-1 and TRBJ2-2; D might be TRBD2 (6 bases). Germline V lookup: CDR1 SGHRS, CDR2 YFSETQ. V dropped 4 bases and J dropped 3 bases, with 16 bases sitting between them. The CDR3 covers 16 residues. CDR3 sequence reads: CASSQSVGGYTGELFF. CDR3 nucleotides: TGCGCCAGCAGCCAATCGGTTGGAGGGTACACCGGGGAGCTGTTTTTT. The full variable domain, its missing parts supplied by reference TRBV5-1 and TRBJ2-2, is KAGVTQTPRYLIKTRGQQVTLSCSPISGHRSVSWYQQTPGQGLQFLFEYFSETQRNKGNFPGRFSGRQFSNSRSEMNVSTLELGDSALYLCASSQSVGGYTGELFFGEGSRLTVL.

The V call is TRBV29-1, the J call TRBJ2-1, with D unresolved. The germline V gene has CDR1 SQVTM and CDR2 ANQGSEA. V was pared by 3 bases and J by 6 bases, with 9 bases between. The length of the CDR3 is 12 residues. The CDR3 here is CSVDLQINEQFF. CDR3 sequence (DNA): TGCAGCGTTGATCTACAGATCAATGAGCAGTTCTTC.

This chain joins TRBV4-3 and TRBJ2-7; D is possibly TRBD2 (7 bases). Looked up from germline, CDR1 is LGHNA and CDR2 is YSLEER. The CDR3 length is 15 residues. Trimming took 5 bases from V and 0 from J, leaving 14 bases between them. The CDR3 nucleotides are TGCGCCAGCAGCGGGGGGGCAGGCGGCTCCTACGAGCAGTACTTC. Protein product: CASSGGAGGSYEQYF.

V usage is TRBV19 and J usage is TRBJ2-7, with 7 bases aligning to TRBD2. The length of the CDR3 is 16 residues. The junction had 13 bases not matched to a gene; V was cut back by 5 bases and J by 3 bases. Germline CDR1 and CDR2: LNHDA and SQIVND (reference sequence). The CDR3 region has the DNA TGTGCCAGTAGTCCCACGAGCGGGACGATGTTCTACGAGCAGTACTTC. Translating gives CASSPTSGTMFYEQYF.

The chain uses TRBV14 and TRBJ2-7; D ambiguous. Germline V CDR1 and CDR2: SGHDN, FVKESK. This CDR3 comprises 13 residues. V was cut by 3 bases and J by 0 bases, with 6 bases left in between. This CDR3 is CASSQGSSYEQYF. The CDR3 DNA reads TGTGCCAGCAGCCAGGGCAGCTCCTACGAGCAGTACTTC.

The chain carries TRBV7-9 and TRBJ2-7, with TRBD2 matching over 8 bases. In germline, CDR1 is SEHNR, CDR2 FQNEAQ (reference sequence). V trimming: 0 bases; J trimming: 5 bases; junction bases outside the gene matches: 3. The CDR3 length is 14 residues. CDR3 sequence: CASSLATAGDEQYF. The CDR3 DNA follows: TGTGCCAGCAGCTTAGCAACAGCGGGAGACGAGCAGTACTTC.

The V and J genes are TRBV27 and TRBJ2-1; 10 bases are shared with TRBD2. After removal of 5 bases from V and 7 bases from J, the junction contained 8 bases not matched to a gene. In germline, CDR1 is MNHEY, CDR2 SMNVEV (reference sequence). CDR3 length: 15 amino acids. CDR3 protein: CASSRPGLASNEQFF. The CDR3 nucleotides are TGTGCCAGCAGTCGACCGGGACTAGCGTCTAATGAGCAGTTCTTC.

This chain connects TRBV19 to TRBJ2-7; the match to TRBD1 covers 8 bases. Germline assignment: CDR1 LNHDA and CDR2 SQIVND (reference sequence). V lost 5 bases to trimming and J lost 5 bases; unmatched junction nucleotides: 8. CDR3 length equals 14 residues. CDR3 nucleotide sequence: TGTGCCAGTAGTTTCCGGGACAGGATCGACGAGCAGTACTTC. It is translated as CASSFRDRIDEQYF.

The chain uses TRBV7-8 and TRBJ1-2; D may be TRBD1 (5 bases). Germline V gene data show CDR1 as SGHVS and CDR2 as FQNEAQ. V lost 4 bases, J lost 6 bases, and 12 bases lay in between. The CDR3 has 13 residues. CDR3 nucleotides: TGTGCCAGCAGCTCGGGGGGGGAGAATGGCTACACCTTC. Amino acids: CASSSGGENGYTF.

CDR3 residues: CASSLLGGTNEKLFF. The CDR3 region has the DNA TGTGCCAGCAGCTTGTTGGGGGGAACTAATGAAAAACTGTTTTTT. The chain uses TRBV5-5 and TRBJ1-4; possible D gene TRBD1, 5 bases. The CDR3 totals 15 residues. Trimming shortened V by 1 base and J by 1 base, and 8 bases separated the two germline ends. Germline V CDR1 and CDR2: SGHKS, YYEKEE (reference sequence).

V usage is TRBV29-1 and J usage is TRBJ2-2; D perhaps matches TRBD2 (5 bases). CDR1 and CDR2 from the germline V gene are SQVTM and ANQGSEA. The germline V and J ends were trimmed by 7 bases and 6 bases, with 15 bases remaining between them. The CDR3 consists of 13 residues. Written as DNA, the CDR3 is TGCAGCGCCCGGGAAGAGTGGCCCGGGGAGCTGTTTTTT. This encodes CSAREEWPGELFF.